The text below deals with one TCR beta chain. The target of this receptor is not known. Nothing much larger sits one base from this clone, and base qualities are not available. TCRbeta CDR3 regions were amplified from genomic DNA by means of the immunoSEQ Assay, a bias-controlled multiplex PCR. Turning to the authors' computational methods: The number of nucleated cells in each sample was estimated by amplification of reference gene primers within the assay. Sequence reads were collapsed and filtered to measure the absolute abundance of every unique TCRbeta CDR3 rearrangement. For each sample, productive Simpson clonality was calculated as the square root of Simpson's diversity index across productive rearrangements. Imported from immuneACCESS, the table was reduced by TCRdb to in-frame sequences with V and J called. These copies leave out some clones; in studies compared against another copy, an unresolved V gene accounts for under half, and the cause of the remainder is not known. D and trimming were read from the DNA, whereas the V and J calls and clone size are those reported in that table. Present in this sample are a few hundred thousand clones, roughly 77% of which were seen just once. The ten largest make up over 0.95% of the sample.

This sample is drawn from a study of blood T cell repertoires in COVID-19 (dated by TCRdb to 2018 to 2020). Background for the entire study: Samples covering the acute and convalescent phases of COVID-19 were provided by collaborators in the United States, Italy and Spain. The material from the prospective study consisted of cDNA or gDNA derived from T cells, B-cell-depleted T cells, or PBMCs. Subjects who had been exposed to COVID-19, were actively infected with it, or had recovered from it provided the deeply sampled blood TCRbeta repertoires that made up the dataset. The repertoires were made available in a free public database intended to serve as a resource for research on the immune response to SARS-CoV-2. Samples were obtained from the ongoing ImmuneRACE study (first 160 participants) and from some 1,200 subjects provided by 6 global collaborators. The sample metadata nearly always contained a de-identified subject ID, COVID-19 status, age in years and sex. Where available, HLA class I and class II types were obtained from metadata supplied by the sample provider rather than from assay-based typing. Results and caveats for the whole study, not just this receptor: How much clinical and demographic metadata was included differed by source and by participant, and the metadata was provided uncurated.

V trim: 0 bases; J trim: 4 bases; unmatched bases: 6. The CDR3 goes from the cysteine to the phenylalanine over 16 residues. Only CDR3 DNA is held: 48 bases, read in frame from base 1. From the germline V gene, CDR1 is SGHRS and CDR2 is YFSETQ. The collaborating institutions used their own protocols to collect whole blood in K2EDTA tubes. Collaborator samples were shipped for TCRbeta analysis as frozen whole blood, isolated PBMCs, or DNA extracted from either sample type. Material for sequencing was peripheral blood. The V and J segments used are TRBV5-1 and TRBJ1-5, and 8 junction bases match TRBD1. The clonotype was recovered from a human donor with acute or convalescent COVID-19. The donor label of this sample is uncertain. At the DNA level, the sequence is TGCGCCAGCAGCTTGGGGGCGACAGGGGTTAATCAGCCCCAGCATTTT. Protein translation: CASSLGATGVNQPQHF.